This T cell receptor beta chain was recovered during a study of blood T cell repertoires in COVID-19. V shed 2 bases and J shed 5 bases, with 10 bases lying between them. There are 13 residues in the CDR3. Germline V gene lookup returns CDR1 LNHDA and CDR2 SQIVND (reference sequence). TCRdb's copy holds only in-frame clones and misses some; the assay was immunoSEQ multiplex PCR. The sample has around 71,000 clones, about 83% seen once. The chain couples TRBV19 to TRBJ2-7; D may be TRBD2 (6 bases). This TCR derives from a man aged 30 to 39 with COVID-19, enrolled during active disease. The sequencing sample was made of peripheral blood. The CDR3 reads CASSISGGDEQYF. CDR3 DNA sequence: TGTGCCAGTAGTATAAGTGGCGGGGACGAGCAGTACTTC.